The 28 T cell receptor beta chains presented below share a single source sample, sequenced in a study of blood T cell repertoires in COVID-19. TCRdb's table, derived via immunoSEQ multiplex PCR, lists solely in-frame clones and lacks some. The sample lists about 180,000 clones; 80% to 90% were seen once. The sequenced sample consisted of peripheral blood. The receptors were gathered from a man aged 50 to 59 with active or convalescent COVID-19.

This clone was detected once. V gene TRBV24-1 combines with J gene TRBJ2-3; D perhaps matches TRBD2 (6 bases). The CDR3 sequence is 15 residues long. Germline loops: CDR1 KGHDR, CDR2 SFDVKD. V was cut by 1 base and J by 5 bases, with 12 bases left in between. The CDR3 coding sequence is TGTGCCACCAGTGATTTAGTCGGAGGGGTAGATACGCAGTATTTT. Residues: CATSDLVGGVDTQYF.

CDR3 sequence: CASSPRGGGRAEADTQYF. The CDR3 DNA is TGTGCCAGCAGCCCCCGCGGGGGGGGGCGGGCAGAGGCAGATACGCAGTATTTT. The rearrangement links TRBV3-1 (or the pseudogene TRBV3-2) to TRBJ2-3; TRBD2 aligns across 9 bases. The CDR3 spans 18 residues. Germline CDR1 reads LGHDT; CDR2 reads YNNKEL (reference sequence). V shed 4 bases, J shed 4 bases, and the junction held 15 bases outside the gene matches.

The rearrangement joins TRBV30 to TRBJ1-5, with a weak D call TRBD1 (5 bases). The CDR3 has 13 amino acids. Trimming pared 3 bases from V and 5 bases from J, leaving 11 bases between. Germline assignment: CDR1 GTSNPN and CDR2 SVGIG (reference sequence). The CDR3 loop is CAWRQDYDQPQHF. CDR3 nucleotide sequence: TGTGCCTGGAGACAGGACTATGATCAGCCCCAGCATTTT.

The chain couples TRBV20-1 to TRBJ2-7; D gene unclear. The V gene's germline CDR1 is DFQATT and CDR2 SNEGSKA (reference sequence). This CDR3 is built from 11 residues. Trimming took off 3 bases at V and 3 bases at J, with 6 bases between the two ends. CDR3 sequence (DNA): TGCAGTGCTAGTCACAACTACGAGCAGTACTTC. It translates to CSASHNYEQYF.

The V gene is TRBV6-5, the J gene TRBJ2-1; D uncertain. CDR3 length: 12 amino acids. Germline V gives CDR1 MNHEY, CDR2 SVGAGI. The V end was cut by 2 bases, the J end by 10 bases, with 9 bases between. The DNA for the CDR3 is TGTGCCAGCAGTTACCGAGGTGTAGAGCAGTTCTTC. It translates to CASSYRGVEQFF.

The chain joins TRBV24-1 to TRBJ2-1; TRBD2 matches 9 bases. Per germline, CDR1 KGHDR and CDR2 SFDVKD. This CDR3 comprises 18 residues. The junction had 8 bases not matched to a gene; V was cut back by 3 bases and J by 0 bases. The CDR3 coding sequence is TGTGCCACCAGTGATGCCGGACTAGCGACTAGCTCCTACAATGAGCAGTTCTTC. Its translation: CATSDAGLATSSYNEQFF.

This sequence joins TRBV24-1 and TRBJ2-7; TRBD1 matches at 9 bases. V trimming: 9 bases; J trimming: 5 bases; junction bases outside the gene matches: 7. CDR3 length equals 13 residues. Germline V CDR1 and CDR2: KGHDR, SFDVKD. This CDR3 is CATGQGPWNEQYF. DNA of the CDR3: TGTGCCACCGGACAGGGGCCTTGGAACGAGCAGTACTTC.

The chain recombines TRBV7-3 with TRBJ1-6; D gene unclear. Germline V gene lookup returns CDR1 SGHTA and CDR2 FQGTGA. V was pared by 5 bases and J by 5 bases, with 16 bases between. The CDR3 consists of 16 residues. CDR3 loop: CASSPYRVEDNSPLHF. Written as DNA, the CDR3 is TGTGCCAGCAGCCCCTACCGTGTTGAGGATAATTCACCCCTCCACTTT.

The chain employs TRBV7-3 and TRBJ2-3; TRBD2 matches 8 bases. Losses at the gene ends were 1 base for V and 0 bases for J; bases not matched to a gene: 3. This CDR3 is built from 16 residues. Germline V CDR1 and CDR2: SGHTA, FQGTGA. The CDR3 spells CASSLNPSGSTDTQYF. The CDR3 DNA reads TGTGCCAGCAGCTTAAACCCTAGCGGGAGCACAGATACGCAGTATTTT.

The DNA of the CDR3 is TGTGCCAGTAGTGGCAGGGCGGATCTCTACAATGAGCAGTTCTTC. Residues: CASSGRADLYNEQFF. The chain employs TRBV19 and TRBJ2-1; D is possibly TRBD1 (5 bases). The CDR3 covers 15 residues. CDR1 LNHDA and CDR2 SQIVND come from the germline V gene (reference sequence). The V end was cut by 5 bases, the J end by 3 bases, with 14 bases between. Looking up the rest from reference TRBV19 and TRBJ2-1 gives the full variable domain: DGGITQSPKYLFRKEGQNVTLSCEQNLNHDAMYWYRQDPGQGLRLIYYSQIVNDFQKGDIAEGYSVSREKKESFPLTVTSAQKNPTAFYLCASSGRADLYNEQFFGPGTRLTVL.

This clone has a single count. This rearrangement joins TRBV3-1 (or the pseudogene TRBV3-2) to TRBJ1-1; TRBD1 matches 9 bases. Germline values: CDR1 LGHDT, CDR2 YNNKEL (reference sequence). CDR3 length equals 14 residues. After removal of 4 bases from V and 1 base from J, the junction contained 1 base not matched to a gene. The DNA for the CDR3 is TGTGCCAGCAGCCGACAGGGGGAGAACACTGAAGCTTTCTTT. Its translation is CASSRQGENTEAFF.

This clone occurred once. The CDR3: CASSIGRQGSAGELFF. The CDR3 DNA reads as TGTGCCAGTAGTATAGGGAGACAGGGATCAGCCGGGGAGCTGTTTTTT. This chain joins TRBV19 and TRBJ2-2, with 7 bases aligning to TRBD1. There are 16 residues in the CDR3. The V gene's germline CDR1 is LNHDA and CDR2 SQIVND (reference sequence). V was pared by 1 base and J by 6 bases, with 8 bases of the junction left unmatched. The full variable domain, in which reference TRBV19 and TRBJ2-2 provide the parts outside the CDR3, is DGGITQSPKYLFRKEGQNVTLSCEQNLNHDAMYWYRQDPGQGLRLIYYSQIVNDFQKGDIAEGYSVSREKKESFPLTVTSAQKNPTAFYLCASSIGRQGSAGELFFGEGSRLTVL.

The chain joins TRBV3-1 (or the pseudogene TRBV3-2) to TRBJ1-3; D gene ambiguous. This CDR3 contains 15 residues. V lost 1 base to trimming and J lost 0 bases, with 7 bases between them. Germline lookup yields CDR1 LGHDT and CDR2 YNNKEL (reference sequence). The chain's CDR3 is CASSQGRISGNTIYF. CDR3 nucleotides: TGTGCCAGCAGCCAAGGGCGGATCTCTGGAAACACCATATATTTT.

This clone was recorded at least ten times. The chain combines TRBV3-1 (or the pseudogene TRBV3-2) with TRBJ1-5; TRBD1 agrees at 9 bases. The CDR3 is 14 amino acids. Germline V gives CDR1 LGHDT, CDR2 YNNKEL (reference sequence). After removal of 4 bases from V and 6 bases from J, the junction contained 4 bases not matched to a gene. CDR3 region: CASSPNRGPQPQHF. In DNA form, the CDR3 reads TGTGCCAGCAGCCCAAACAGGGGGCCTCAGCCCCAGCATTTT.

The V gene is TRBV27, the J gene TRBJ1-5; D perhaps matches TRBD1 (6 bases). This CDR3 is 14 amino acids long. Germline CDR1 MNHEY, CDR2 SMNVEV (reference sequence). Trimming left V 3 bases short and J 7 bases short, with 13 bases between. Here the CDR3 DNA reads TGTGCCAGCAGTTTTAAGGGGGTTCGGCAGCCCCAGCATTTT. The encoded protein is CASSFKGVRQPQHF.

The chain combines TRBV6-4 with TRBJ2-1; 8 bases fit TRBD2. The V gene's germline CDR1 is MRHNA and CDR2 SNTAGT. This CDR3 contains 15 residues. The V segment lost 4 bases and the J segment 8 bases; nucleotides outside the gene matches: 10. CDR3 loop: CASSVRSGIGYEQFF. For the CDR3, the DNA is TGTGCCAGCAGTGTCCGTAGCGGGATAGGCTATGAGCAGTTCTTC.

The chain couples TRBV29-1 to TRBJ2-7, with TRBD2 identical over 7 bases. Germline V CDR1 and CDR2: SQVTM, ANQGSEA. Trimming took 5 bases from V and 3 from J; bases not matched to a gene: 7. CDR3 length: 13 residues. CDR3 region: CSVHAGAGYEQYF. DNA for the CDR3: TGCAGCGTTCATGCGGGAGCAGGCTACGAGCAGTACTTC.

This chain joins TRBV6-6 and TRBJ1-2, with D maybe TRBD1 (5 bases). The CDR3 consists of 12 residues. Germline V CDR1 and CDR2: MNHNY, SVGAGI (reference sequence). V gave up 8 bases and J gave up 7 bases, with 14 bases separating them. CDR3 bases: TGTGCCAGCGGGCAGGGAGGTGTTGGCTACACCTTC. It codes for CASGQGGVGYTF.

The chain employs TRBV6-2 or TRBV6-3 and TRBJ1-5; D is uncertain. In germline, CDR1 is MNHEY, CDR2 SVGEGT. This CDR3 comprises 13 residues. Trimming pared 2 bases from V and 5 bases from J, leaving 7 bases between. In DNA form, the CDR3 reads TGTGCCAGCAGTTACCTCGGAGATCAGCCCCAGCATTTT. It translates to CASSYLGDQPQHF.

The V gene is TRBV5-1, the J gene TRBJ1-1; TRBD1 is a possible D gene (6 bases). Germline CDR1 is SGHRS and CDR2 is YFSETQ. V lost 1 base and J 6 bases, leaving 16 bases between the germline ends. The CDR3 is made up of 15 amino acids. DNA of the CDR3: TGCGCCAGCAGCTTGATAGCGGGGGCCGGAGCTGAAGCTTTCTTT. Translating gives CASSLIAGAGAEAFF.

This chain links TRBV4-1 with TRBJ1-1; D gene uncertain. Germline-derived CDR1 and CDR2 are MGHRA and YSYEKL. The CDR3 runs to 16 residues. Trimming shortened V by 0 bases and J by 0 bases, and 11 bases separated the two germline ends. CDR3 bases: TGCGCCAGCAGCCAAGACCCCCGCGGGCTGAACACTGAAGCTTTCTTT. Its translation: CASSQDPRGLNTEAFF.

This clone was counted only a few times. V and J are TRBV5-4 and TRBJ2-2; 7 positions agree with TRBD1. The CDR3 consists of 15 residues. Germline CDR1 and CDR2: SGHNT and YYREEE (reference sequence). Unmatched junction bases numbered 1, after V lost 0 bases and J lost 2 bases. The CDR3 protein is CASSLGDRNTGELFF. The CDR3 DNA sequence: TGTGCCAGCAGCTTGGGGGACAGAAACACCGGGGAGCTGTTTTTT.

The rearrangement uses TRBV6-4 and TRBJ2-7, with D perhaps TRBD1 (5 bases). This CDR3 is built from 10 residues. Deletions cut 2 bases from V and 12 bases from J, with 8 bases between. Per germline, CDR1 MRHNA and CDR2 SNTAGT. DNA for the CDR3: TGTGCCAGCAGTGACCTGGGGCCGTACTTC. Translation: CASSDLGPYF.

This chain uses TRBV27 with TRBJ2-3; TRBD2 aligns across 7 bases. V dropped 5 bases and J dropped 0; count of bases not matched to a gene: 5. This CDR3 is built from 15 residues. The V gene's germline CDR1 is MNHEY and CDR2 SMNVEV (reference sequence). DNA of the CDR3: TGTGCCAGCAGTGCTATTAGCGGGAGCACAGATACGCAGTATTTT. Amino acids: CASSAISGSTDTQYF.

This clone appeared a few times. The rearrangement uses TRBV5-1 and TRBJ1-6; 9 nucleotides match TRBD1. CDR3 length: 14 residues. Germline lookup yields CDR1 SGHRS and CDR2 YFSETQ. V trimming: 4 bases; J trimming: 8 bases; junction bases outside the gene matches: 4. CDR3 nucleotides: TGCGCCAGCAGCCTGGGACAGGGCGATTCACCCCTCCACTTT. This encodes CASSLGQGDSPLHF.

The chain recombines TRBV18 with TRBJ2-1; D is possibly TRBD2 (5 bases). V gave up 3 bases and J gave up 5 bases, with 14 bases separating them. Germline V gives CDR1 KGHSH, CDR2 LQKENI. The CDR3 totals 15 residues. The CDR3 loop reads CASSPQRDNNNEQFF. The CDR3 nucleotides read TGTGCCAGCTCACCGCAGAGGGATAATAACAATGAGCAGTTCTTC.

The gene calls are TRBV24-1 and TRBJ2-3; D unclear. Germline V gives CDR1 KGHDR, CDR2 SFDVKD. V shed 3 bases and J shed 7 bases, with 10 bases lying between them. CDR3 size: 13 residues. CDR3 in amino acids: CATSDPKRHTQYF. CDR3 in DNA: TGTGCCACCAGTGATCCTAAGCGACATACGCAGTATTTT.

The sample holds one count of this clone. The genes are TRBV6-6 and TRBJ1-4; 11 bases agree with TRBD1. The junction had 10 bases not matched to a gene; V was cut back by 6 bases and J by 7 bases. The CDR3 is made up of 16 amino acids. The germline V gene has CDR1 MNHNY and CDR2 SVGAGI (reference sequence). CDR3 amino acids: CASSTGTGTGGEKLFF. CDR3 bases: TGTGCCAGCAGCACAGGAACCGGGACAGGGGGTGAAAAACTGTTTTTT.